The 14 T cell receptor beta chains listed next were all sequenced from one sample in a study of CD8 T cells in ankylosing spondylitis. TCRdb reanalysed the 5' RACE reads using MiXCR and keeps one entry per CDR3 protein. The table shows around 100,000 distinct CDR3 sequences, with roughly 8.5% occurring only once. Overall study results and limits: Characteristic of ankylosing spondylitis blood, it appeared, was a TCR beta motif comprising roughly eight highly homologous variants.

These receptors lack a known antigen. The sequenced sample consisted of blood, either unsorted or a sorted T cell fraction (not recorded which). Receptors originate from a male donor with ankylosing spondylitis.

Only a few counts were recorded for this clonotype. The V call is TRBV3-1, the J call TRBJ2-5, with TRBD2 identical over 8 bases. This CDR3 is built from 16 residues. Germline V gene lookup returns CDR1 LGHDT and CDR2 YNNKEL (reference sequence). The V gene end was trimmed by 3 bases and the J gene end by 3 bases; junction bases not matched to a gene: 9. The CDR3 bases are TGTGCCAGCAGCCATTCAACTAGCGGACCCGAAGAGACCCAGTACTTC. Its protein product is CASSHSTSGPEETQYF.

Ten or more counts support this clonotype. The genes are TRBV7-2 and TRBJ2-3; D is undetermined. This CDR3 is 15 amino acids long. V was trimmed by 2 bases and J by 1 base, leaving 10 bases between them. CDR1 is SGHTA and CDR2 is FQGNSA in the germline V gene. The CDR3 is CASSLKMVGTDTQYF. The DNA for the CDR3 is TGTGCCAGCAGCTTAAAAATGGTCGGCACAGATACGCAGTATTTT.

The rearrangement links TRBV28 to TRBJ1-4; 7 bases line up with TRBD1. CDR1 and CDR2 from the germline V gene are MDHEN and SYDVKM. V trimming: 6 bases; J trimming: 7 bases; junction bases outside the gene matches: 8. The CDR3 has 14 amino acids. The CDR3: CASRSNRGSEKLFF. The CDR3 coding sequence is TGTGCCAGCAGGTCCAACAGGGGTAGTGAAAAACTGTTTTTT. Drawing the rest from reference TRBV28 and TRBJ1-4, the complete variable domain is DVKVTQSSRYLVKRTGEKVFLECVQDMDHENMFWYRQDPGLGLRLIYFSYDVKMKEKGDIPEGYSVSREKKERFSLILESASTNQTSMYLCASRSNRGSEKLFFGSGTQLSVL.

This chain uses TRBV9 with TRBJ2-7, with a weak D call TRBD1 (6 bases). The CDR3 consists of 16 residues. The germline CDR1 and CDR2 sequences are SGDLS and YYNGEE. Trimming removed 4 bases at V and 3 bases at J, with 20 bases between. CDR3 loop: CASSPGGAGDNYEQYF. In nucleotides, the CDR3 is TGTGCCAGCAGCCCCGGAGGTGCAGGGGATAACTACGAGCAGTACTTC. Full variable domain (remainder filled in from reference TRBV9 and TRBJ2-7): DSGVTQTPKHLITATGQRVTLRCSPRSGDLSVYWYQQSLDQGLQFLIQYYNGEERAKGNILERFSAQQFPDLHSELNLSSLELGDSALYFCASSPGGAGDNYEQYFGPGTRLTVT.

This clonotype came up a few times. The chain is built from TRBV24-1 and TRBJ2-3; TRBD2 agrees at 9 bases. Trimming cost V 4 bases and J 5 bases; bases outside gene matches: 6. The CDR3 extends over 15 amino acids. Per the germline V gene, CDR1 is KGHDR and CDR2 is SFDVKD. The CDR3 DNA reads TGTGCCACCAGTGACTGGCGGGAGGGCCAAGATACGCAGTATTTT. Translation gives CATSDWREGQDTQYF.

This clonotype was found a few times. CDR3 in DNA: TGTGCCAGCAGAAGCCTTCTCCAAGCTAGCACAGATACGCAGTATTTT. Amino acids: CASRSLLQASTDTQYF. The chain links TRBV6-1 to TRBJ2-3; D remains unclear. V lost 6 bases, J lost 0 bases, and 16 bases lay in between. This CDR3 has 16 residues. In germline, CDR1 is MNHNS, CDR2 SASEGT.

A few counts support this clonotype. CDR3 sequence reads: CASSPRLAGGPSTDTQYF. The DNA of the CDR3 is TGTGCCAGCAGCCCTCGACTAGCGGGAGGACCTAGCACAGATACGCAGTATTTT. This rearrangement joins TRBV7-8 to TRBJ2-3, with 13 bases fitting TRBD2. The CDR3 totals 18 residues. Germline V gene sequence: CDR1 SGHVS, CDR2 FQNEAQ. V gave up 5 bases and J gave up 0 bases; unmatched junction bases: 8.

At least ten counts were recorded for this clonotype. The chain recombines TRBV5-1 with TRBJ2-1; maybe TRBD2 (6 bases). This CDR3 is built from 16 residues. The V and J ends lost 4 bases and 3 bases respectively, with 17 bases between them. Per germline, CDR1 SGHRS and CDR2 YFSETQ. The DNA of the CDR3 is TGCGCCAGCAGCCCGTCTGTCGGGGAGGTCTACAATGAGCAGTTCTTC. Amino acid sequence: CASSPSVGEVYNEQFF.

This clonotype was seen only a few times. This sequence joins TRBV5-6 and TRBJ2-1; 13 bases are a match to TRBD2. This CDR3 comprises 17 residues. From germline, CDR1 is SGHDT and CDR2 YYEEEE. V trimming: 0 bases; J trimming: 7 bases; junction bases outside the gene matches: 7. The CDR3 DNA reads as TGTGCCAGCAGCTTGGGAGGACTAGCGGGAGCGGAAAATGAGCAGTTCTTC. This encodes CASSLGGLAGAENEQFF.

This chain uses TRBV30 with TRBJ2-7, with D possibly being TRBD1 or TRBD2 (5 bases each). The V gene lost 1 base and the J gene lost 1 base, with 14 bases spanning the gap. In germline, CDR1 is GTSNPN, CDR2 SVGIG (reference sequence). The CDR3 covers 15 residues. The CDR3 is CAWSGVGRESYEQYV. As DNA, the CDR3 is TGTGCCTGGAGTGGGGTCGGCAGGGAGTCCTACGAGCAGTACGTC.

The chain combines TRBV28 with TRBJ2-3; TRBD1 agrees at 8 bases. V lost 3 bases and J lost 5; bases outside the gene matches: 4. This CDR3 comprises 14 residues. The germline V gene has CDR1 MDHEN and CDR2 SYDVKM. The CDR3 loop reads CASSLAGGEDTQYF. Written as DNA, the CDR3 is TGTGCCAGCAGTTTGGCAGGGGGCGAAGATACGCAGTATTTT. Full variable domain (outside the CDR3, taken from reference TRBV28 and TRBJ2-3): DVKVTQSSRYLVKRTGEKVFLECVQDMDHENMFWYRQDPGLGLRLIYFSYDVKMKEKGDIPEGYSVSREKKERFSLILESASTNQTSMYLCASSLAGGEDTQYFGPGTRLTVL.

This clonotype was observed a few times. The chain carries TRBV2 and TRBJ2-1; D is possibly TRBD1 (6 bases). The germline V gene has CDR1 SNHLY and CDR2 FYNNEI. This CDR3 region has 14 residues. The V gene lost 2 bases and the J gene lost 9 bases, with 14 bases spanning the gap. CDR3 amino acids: CASSETTGPAEQFF. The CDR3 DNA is TGTGCCAGCAGTGAAACCACAGGGCCCGCTGAGCAGTTCTTC. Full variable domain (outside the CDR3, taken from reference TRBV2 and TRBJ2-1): EPEVTQTPSHQVTQMGQEVILRCVPISNHLYFYWYRQILGQKVEFLVSFYNNEISEKSEIFDDQFSVERPDGSNFTLKIRSTKLEDSAMYFCASSETTGPAEQFFGPGTRLTVL.

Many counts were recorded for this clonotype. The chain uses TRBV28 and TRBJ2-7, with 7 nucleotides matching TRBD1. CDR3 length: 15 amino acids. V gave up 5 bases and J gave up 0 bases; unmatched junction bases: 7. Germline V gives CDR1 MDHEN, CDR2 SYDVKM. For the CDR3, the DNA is TGTGCCAGCAGTCTCAGGGGGACCCCCTCCTACGAGCAGTACTTC. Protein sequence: CASSLRGTPSYEQYF. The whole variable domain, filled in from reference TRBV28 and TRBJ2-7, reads DVKVTQSSRYLVKRTGEKVFLECVQDMDHENMFWYRQDPGLGLRLIYFSYDVKMKEKGDIPEGYSVSREKKERFSLILESASTNQTSMYLCASSLRGTPSYEQYFGPGTRLTVT.

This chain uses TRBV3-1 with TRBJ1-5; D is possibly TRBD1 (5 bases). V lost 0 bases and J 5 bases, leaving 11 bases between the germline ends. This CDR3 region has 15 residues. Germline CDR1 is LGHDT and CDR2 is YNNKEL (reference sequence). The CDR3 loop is CASSQDRGGDQPQHF. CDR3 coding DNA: TGTGCCAGCAGCCAAGATCGGGGGGGGGATCAGCCCCAGCATTTT. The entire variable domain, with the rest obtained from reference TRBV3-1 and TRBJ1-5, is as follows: DTAVSQTPKYLVTQMGNDKSIKCEQNLGHDTMYWYKQDSKKFLKIMFSYNNKELIINETVPNRFSPKSPDKAHLNLHINSLELGDSAVYFCASSQDRGGDQPQHFGDGTRLSIL.